The 17 T cell receptor beta chains presented below share a single source sample, sequenced in a study of shared T cell receptors in the human thymus. TCRdb keeps only in-frame clones here, not all; method: immunoSEQ multiplex PCR. The sample has about 660,000 clones; approximately 89% are singletons. The sample also formed part of further work on human thymus T cells.

The specimen was thymocytes. The source is a boy in the first two years of life with a congenital heart defect.

The chain couples TRBV11-2 to TRBJ2-3, with D possibly TRBD2 on 6 matching bases. Germline V CDR1 and CDR2: SGHAT, FQNNGV. V dropped 1 base and J dropped 2 bases, with 10 bases sitting between them. CDR3 length: 15 amino acids. The CDR3 DNA reads TGTGCCAGCAGCTTAGGGACTACCTCCACAGATACGCAGTATTTT. Translated, it gives CASSLGTTSTDTQYF.

This chain connects TRBV28 to TRBJ2-1, with D possibly TRBD1 on 6 matching bases. The V and J ends lost 3 bases and 4 bases respectively, with 19 bases between them. The CDR3 loop spans 17 amino acids. Germline V gene lookup returns CDR1 MDHEN and CDR2 SYDVKM. CDR3 DNA: TGTGCCAGCAGTTTCCGCAGACGGGACACGGTTTACAATGAGCAGTTCTTC. It translates to CASSFRRRDTVYNEQFF.

The genes are TRBV7-6 and TRBJ2-7; 13 bases map to TRBD2. The germline CDR1 and CDR2 sequences are SGHVS and FNYEAQ. CDR3 length: 17 amino acids. The ends lost 1 base at V and 2 bases at J; junction bases unmatched: 5. CDR3 sequence (DNA): TGTGCCAGCAGCTTAGGGACTAGCGGGAGTGTCGCCTACGAGCAGTACTTC. Amino acids: CASSLGTSGSVAYEQYF.

The V and J genes are TRBV28 and TRBJ1-5; 10 bases are shared with TRBD1. CDR1 is MDHEN and CDR2 is SYDVKM in the germline V gene. The CDR3 consists of 16 residues. J was trimmed by 2 bases and V by 5 bases; bases with no gene match: 6. The CDR3 loop is CASSAIGQGGNQPQHF. The CDR3 nucleotides read TGTGCCAGCAGTGCGATCGGACAGGGGGGCAATCAGCCCCAGCATTTT.

This clone was observed a single time. The rearrangement uses TRBV4-1 and TRBJ1-1; 8 positions agree with TRBD1. The germline gives CDR1 MGHRA, CDR2 YSYEKL. J gave up 1 base and V 0 bases, and 13 bases lay outside the gene matches. This CDR3 has 19 residues. The CDR3 loop is CASSQDPNRGMNSNTEAFF. In nucleotides, the CDR3 is TGCGCCAGCAGCCAAGACCCGAACAGGGGGATGAATTCGAACACTGAAGCTTTCTTT.

This sequence joins TRBV28 and TRBJ1-3; 7 bases align to TRBD1. CDR3 length: 14 amino acids. Losses at the gene ends were 6 bases for V and 3 bases for J; bases not matched to a gene: 5. Germline assignment: CDR1 MDHEN and CDR2 SYDVKM. CDR3 nucleotides: TGTGCCAGCAGACCCGGGACAGTTGGAAACACCATATATTTT. Its protein product is CASRPGTVGNTIYF.

In this sample, this clone turned up a few times. This rearrangement joins TRBV28 to TRBJ1-5; D remains ambiguous. Deletions cut 2 bases from V and 2 bases from J, with 13 bases between. CDR1 and CDR2 from the germline V gene are MDHEN and SYDVKM. This CDR3 region has 16 residues. CDR3 amino acids: CASSLSCLGGNQPQHF. The CDR3, as DNA: TGTGCCAGCAGTTTAAGCTGCCTCGGGGGCAATCAGCCCCAGCATTTT.

V and J are TRBV15 and TRBJ1-5; 8 bases agree with TRBD1. The CDR3 has 15 residues. The V gene end was trimmed by 8 bases and the J gene end by 3 bases; junction bases not matched to a gene: 9. Germline V gene lookup returns CDR1 LNHNV and CDR2 YYDKDF (reference sequence). CDR3 DNA: TGTGCCACCGGACGGGACAGGACCTCCAATCAGCCCCAGCATTTT. Amino acids: CATGRDRTSNQPQHF.

This clone was seen more than once but under ten times. The V and J genes are TRBV29-1 and TRBJ1-3, with a weak D call TRBD1 (5 bases). Between the trimmed V and J ends, which lost 8 bases and 0 bases, there was a span of 17 bases. The CDR3 has 15 amino acids. CDR1 and CDR2 from the germline V gene are SQVTM and ANQGSEA. CDR3 DNA: TGCAGCTCGCAAACCTCAGGGAACTCTGGAAACACCATATATTTT. It specifies CSSQTSGNSGNTIYF. The whole variable domain, filled in from reference TRBV29-1 and TRBJ1-3, reads SAVISQKPSRDICQRGTSLTIQCQVDSQVTMMFWYRQQPGQSLTLIATANQGSEATYESGFVIDKFPISRPNLTFSTLTVSNMSPEDSSIYLCSSQTSGNSGNTIYFGEGSWLTVV.

The J gene is TRBJ2-3, the V gene TRBV4-2, with TRBD2 as a possible D gene (5 bases). The V end was cut by 1 base, the J end by 2 bases, with 13 bases between. The CDR3 runs 16 residues. Germline V lookup: CDR1 LGHNA, CDR2 YNFKEQ. CDR3 DNA: TGTGCCAGCAGCCAAGCGGGGATTTGGAACACAGATACGCAGTATTTT. This sequence encodes CASSQAGIWNTDTQYF.

This chain joins TRBV14 and TRBJ1-2, with D possibly TRBD1 on 5 matching bases. The CDR3 has 16 amino acids. V was trimmed by 0 bases and J by 7 bases, leaving 18 bases between them. The germline V gene encodes CDR1 SGHDN and CDR2 FVKESK. CDR3 sequence (DNA): TGTGCCAGCAGCCAAGATCGCCGGGGGTCCAGATTTGGCTACACCTTC. Its protein is CASSQDRRGSRFGYTF.

The CDR3 region has the DNA TGTGCCTGGAGTGTACGGAGGGATGTCGGGCCCTATAATTCACCCCTCCACTTT. Protein: CAWSVRRDVGPYNSPLHF. The chain recombines TRBV30 with TRBJ1-6; no definite D call. CDR1 and CDR2 from the germline V gene are GTSNPN and SVGIG (reference sequence). The CDR3 sequence is 18 residues long. V was pared by 0 bases and J by 2 bases, with 17 bases between.

J is TRBJ1-1 and V is TRBV30; TRBD1 matches at 8 bases. The CDR3 extends over 16 amino acids. V was pared by 0 bases and J by 3 bases, with 9 bases of the junction left unmatched. Germline lookup yields CDR1 GTSNPN and CDR2 SVGIG (reference sequence). CDR3 protein: CAWSVKGQEYHTEAFF. The CDR3 nucleotides are TGTGCCTGGAGTGTAAAGGGACAGGAGTATCACACTGAAGCTTTCTTT.

The rearrangement joins TRBV9 to TRBJ1-1; a possible D gene is TRBD1 (5 bases). Trimming removed 3 bases at V and 1 base at J, with 7 bases between. CDR3 length: 13 residues. The germline V gene encodes CDR1 SGDLS and CDR2 YYNGEE. The CDR3 sequence is CASSADRNTEAFF. DNA for the CDR3: TGTGCCAGCAGCGCTGACAGGAACACTGAAGCTTTCTTT.

V gene TRBV5-1 combines with J gene TRBJ2-3; 11 positions agree with TRBD2. V shed 0 bases, J shed 3 bases, and the junction held 3 bases outside the gene matches. Germline-derived CDR1 and CDR2 are SGHRS and YFSETQ. CDR3 length: 16 residues. The CDR3 loop reads CASSLAGLAGTDTQYF. The CDR3, as DNA: TGCGCCAGCAGCTTGGCCGGACTAGCGGGTACAGATACGCAGTATTTT.

V gene TRBV27 combines with J gene TRBJ2-7, with 12 nucleotides matching TRBD2. In germline, CDR1 is MNHEY, CDR2 SMNVEV (reference sequence). J lost 5 bases, V lost 6 bases, and 8 bases had no gene match. This CDR3 spans 15 amino acids. The CDR3 DNA reads as TGTGCCAGCAGAGTATCTAGCGGGAGGGTGAACGAGCAGTACTTC. It yields the protein CASRVSSGRVNEQYF.

This rearrangement joins TRBV12-1 to TRBJ2-5; TRBD1, the table's D call, lacks a check against the DNA. TRBV12-1 corresponds to a pseudogene. The CDR3 consists of 14 residues. As DNA, the CDR3 is TGTGCCAGCAGCTTAGACAGGCGTCAAGAGACCCAGTACTTC. It encodes CASSLDRRQETQYF.